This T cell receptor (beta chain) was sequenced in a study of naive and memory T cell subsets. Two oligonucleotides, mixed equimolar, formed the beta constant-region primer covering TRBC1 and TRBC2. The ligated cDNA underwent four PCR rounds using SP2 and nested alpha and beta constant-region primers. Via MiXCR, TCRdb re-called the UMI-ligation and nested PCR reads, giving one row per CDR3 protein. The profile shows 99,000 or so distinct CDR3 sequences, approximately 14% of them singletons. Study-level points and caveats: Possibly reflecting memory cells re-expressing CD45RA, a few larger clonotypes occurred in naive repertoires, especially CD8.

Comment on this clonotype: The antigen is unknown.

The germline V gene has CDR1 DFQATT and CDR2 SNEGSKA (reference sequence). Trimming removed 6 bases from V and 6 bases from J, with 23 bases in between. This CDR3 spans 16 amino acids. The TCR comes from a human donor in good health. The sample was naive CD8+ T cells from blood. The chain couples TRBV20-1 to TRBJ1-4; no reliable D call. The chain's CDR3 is CSAHTWDSRRDEKLFF. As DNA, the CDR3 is TGCAGTGCGCACACGTGGGATTCCCGGAGGGATGAAAAACTGTTTTTT.